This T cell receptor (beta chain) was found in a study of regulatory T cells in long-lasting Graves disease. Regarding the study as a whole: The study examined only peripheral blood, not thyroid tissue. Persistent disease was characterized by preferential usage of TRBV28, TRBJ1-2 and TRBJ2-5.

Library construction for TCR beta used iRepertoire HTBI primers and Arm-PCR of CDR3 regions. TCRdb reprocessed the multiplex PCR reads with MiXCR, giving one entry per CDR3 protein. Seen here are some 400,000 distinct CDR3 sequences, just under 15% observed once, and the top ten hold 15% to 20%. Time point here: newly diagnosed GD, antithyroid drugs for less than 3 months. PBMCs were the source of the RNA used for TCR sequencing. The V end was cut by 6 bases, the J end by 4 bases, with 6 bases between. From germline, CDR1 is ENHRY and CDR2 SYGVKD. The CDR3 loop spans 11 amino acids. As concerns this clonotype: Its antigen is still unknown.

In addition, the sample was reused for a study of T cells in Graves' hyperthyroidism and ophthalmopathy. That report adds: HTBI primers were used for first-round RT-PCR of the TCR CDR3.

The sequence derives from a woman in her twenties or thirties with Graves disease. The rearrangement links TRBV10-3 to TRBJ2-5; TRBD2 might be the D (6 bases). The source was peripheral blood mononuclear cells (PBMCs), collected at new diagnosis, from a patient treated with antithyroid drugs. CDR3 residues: CAIREGETQYF. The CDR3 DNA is TGTGCCATCAGGGAGGGAGAGACCCAGTACTTC.